This paragraph covers one TCR beta chain sequence. Its antigen is not yet known. Base-call qualities are not available, and no considerably larger clone is one nucleotide away. The time point label, read with the paper, signifies: cycle 1 day 1 (C1D1), immediately before nivolumab initiation. All trial patients had relapsed after autologous stem cell transplantation, with cohorts A, B and C differing in prior brentuximab vedotin exposure. The trial cohort was composed of approximately 56 patients with relapsed/refractory classical Hodgkin lymphoma, for whom complete response, partial response or progressive disease was recorded as best overall response. Single-agent nivolumab was administered to trial patients in the multi-cohort phase II CheckMate 205 trial. An independent review committee assessed best overall response by applying the 2007 International Working Group response criteria. PBMCs from the trial were collected at three points: immediately before nivolumab initiation (C1D1), and during therapy at cycle 2 day 1 and cycle 4 day 1. After peripheral blood was drawn into 8 mL Vacutainer Cell Preparation Tubes, PBMCs were isolated by centrifugation and then cryopreserved.

Genomic DNA was isolated using the Qiagen DNeasy kit from unsorted PBMCs as well as from negatively selected CD4+ and CD8+ fractions. Using primers that anneal to V and J segments, immunoSEQ multiplex PCR amplified the TCR beta CDR3 regions. A synthetic immune receptor repertoire was used to minimize amplification bias, and any residual bias was removed computationally once sequencing was done. As for the authors' bioinformatics: Custom Python scripts were used to quantify repertoire diversity as the Shannon entropy index. Unsorted, CD4+ and CD8+ repertoires were examined separately, except in combined analyses, for which CD4+ and CD8+ sequences were merged in silico. Clonal expansion was defined as a frequency increase of at least 2-fold after treatment compared with C1D1, and clones undetected at baseline were assigned a pseudocount of 0.5. Clones with 0 or 1 copy at C1D1 were defined as singleton clones, while clones with 2 or more copies were defined as non-singleton clones. Clones expanded in unsorted samples were labelled as CD4+, CD8+ or unknown by matching protein sequences in sorted samples from the same patient. Wilcoxon tests were applied to paired samples to test diversity changes from C1D1 to C4D1. TCRdb took over this immuneACCESS table, retaining in-frame rearrangements with V and J assigned. Such tables are incomplete; in checked studies, under half of the missing clones stem from an unresolved V gene, and the remainder is unexplained. That table is the source of V, J and clone size, and D and trimming were worked out from the DNA. The sample contains about 23,000 clones, about three quarters of them found a single time. In total, the top ten clones hold 15% to 20% of the sample.

The sample is drawn from a study of PD-1 blockade in classical Hodgkin lymphoma (dated by TCRdb to about 2020). At the level of the whole study: Nivolumab dosing was 3 mg/kg intravenously every 2 weeks, continuing until either disease progression or unacceptable toxicity. The study used TCR beta sequencing and CyTOF to define a peripheral blood immune signature of response to PD-1 blockade in classical Hodgkin lymphoma.

Broad study findings and their caveats: The study covered only a single clinical trial cohort, and the causes of the repertoire differences, possibly disease activity or prior therapy, were still not defined. Diversity was lower in patients who began nivolumab less than 1 year after ASCT, so these patients were left out of later analyses to avoid confounding by immune reconstitution. CD4+ but not CD8+ TCR diversity rose significantly by C4D1 (p=0.0027 vs p=0.16), most apparent in complete responders (p=0.02). Baseline diversity similar to that of newly diagnosed patients was observed in trial patients achieving complete response, whereas significantly lower diversity was observed in partial responders and progressors. Newly diagnosed patients were reported to have lower baseline TCR diversity than healthy donors, and relapsed/refractory patients were reported to have lower baseline TCR diversity still.

This clonotype originated in a human donor with classical Hodgkin lymphoma. Sequences were derived from peripheral blood mononuclear cells (PBMCs), sampled at baseline.

The nucleotide sequence reads as follows: TGTGCCAGCAGCGTAGGGGAGTTTTGGGGGGAGAACACTGAAGCTTTCTTT. Its protein reads: CASSVGEFWGENTEAFF. The sequence is built from TRBV9 and TRBJ1-1; tentative D gene TRBD1, with 5 bases matching. The CDR3 runs 17 residues from the cysteine to the phenylalanine. Only the CDR3 part of the read is kept: 51 bases, read in frame from the first base. Trimming takes 0 bases from V and 1 base from J, and the germline ends sit 16 bases apart. CDR1 and CDR2, per the germline V gene, are SGDLS and YYNGEE.